The 16 T cell receptor beta chains below all came from one sample that was sequenced in a study of blood T cell repertoires in COVID-19. The data were produced by immunoSEQ multiplex PCR, yet TCRdb's version contains in-frame clones alone and is incomplete. The sample carries about 150,000 clones, 70% to 90% recorded once. Source material: peripheral blood. The receptors were gathered from a woman in her sixties or seventies with acute or convalescent COVID-19.

This clone was seen a handful of times. The chain carries TRBV4-2 and TRBJ2-1, with 8 bases that match TRBD2. This CDR3 has 16 residues. The germline V gene encodes CDR1 LGHNA and CDR2 YNFKEQ. The J segment lost 8 bases and the V segment lost 3 bases, leaving 12 bases of the junction unmatched. The CDR3 spells CASSQTPGLGGYEQFF. The CDR3 region has the DNA TGTGCCAGCAGCCAGACACCGGGACTAGGAGGGTATGAGCAGTTCTTC.

This chain uses TRBV19 with TRBJ1-5, with unresolved D. Trimming shortened V by 6 bases and J by 7 bases, and 19 bases separated the two germline ends. The germline gives CDR1 LNHDA, CDR2 SQIVND (reference sequence). CDR3 length: 15 residues. The CDR3 DNA follows: TGTGCCAGTAGCCTCCACCGGGAAAGGAGGCAGCCCCAGCATTTT. This gives the protein CASSLHRERRQPQHF.

CDR3 DNA: TGTGCCAGCAGTTACACCCCCACAGGGGTTGGCTACACCTTC. This translates into CASSYTPTGVGYTF. The rearrangement uses TRBV6-6 and TRBJ1-2; TRBD1 aligns across 7 bases. The length of the CDR3 is 14 residues. The germline CDR1 and CDR2 sequences are MNHNY and SVGAGI (reference sequence). With 2 bases clipped from V and 7 bases from J, the junction kept 7 bases outside the gene matches.

Concerning this clone: Compared with germline, one end of the junction differs, possibly owing to a read error. The J gene is TRBJ2-3, the V gene TRBV4-1, with unresolved D. The germline V gene encodes CDR1 MGHRA and CDR2 YSYEKL. This CDR3 has 17 residues. This chain's CDR3 is CASSQDNEWQVHRYAVF. CDR3 sequence (DNA): TGCGCCAGCAGCCAAGATAATGAATGGCAGGTGCACAGATACGCAGTATTT.

The rearrangement uses TRBV7-2 and TRBJ2-2; 7 bases are shared with TRBD2. The J segment lost 5 bases and the V segment lost 5 bases, leaving 11 bases of the junction unmatched. The CDR3 length is 16 residues. Per the germline V gene, CDR1 is SGHTA and CDR2 is FQGNSA. CDR3 region: CASSTKGGRGTGELFF. Here the CDR3 DNA reads TGTGCCAGCAGCACCAAGGGCGGGCGGGGGACCGGGGAGCTGTTTTTT.

J is TRBJ2-5 and V is TRBV3-1 (or the pseudogene TRBV3-2); possibly TRBD2 for D (5 bases). CDR3 length: 14 residues. Trimming shortened V by 2 bases and J by 5 bases, and 12 bases separated the two germline ends. Germline CDR1 LGHDT, CDR2 YNNKEL (reference sequence). The CDR3 is CASSQNEQRETQYF. DNA for the CDR3: TGTGCCAGCAGCCAAAATGAACAGCGGGAGACCCAGTACTTC.

The V call is TRBV4-1, the J call TRBJ2-1; D might be TRBD1 (6 bases). Germline V CDR1 and CDR2: MGHRA, YSYEKL. V dropped 4 bases and J dropped 6 bases, with 13 bases sitting between them. CDR3 length equals 14 residues. CDR3: CASSLEWGPNEQFF. The CDR3 DNA is TGCGCCAGCAGCCTAGAGTGGGGGCCCAATGAGCAGTTCTTC.

This sequence joins TRBV4-1 and TRBJ1-4; D is undetermined. The CDR3 loop spans 15 amino acids. The germline V and J ends were trimmed by 1 base and 0 bases, with 6 bases remaining between them. Germline assignment: CDR1 MGHRA and CDR2 YSYEKL. CDR3 sequence (DNA): TGCGCCAGCAGCCAAGGGGCAACAACTAATGAAAAACTGTTTTTT. Translated, it gives CASSQGATTNEKLFF.

The rearrangement links TRBV7-3 to TRBJ2-1; TRBD2 matches at 11 bases. The CDR3 is made up of 15 amino acids. CDR1 and CDR2 (germline): SGHTA, FQGTGA. The V and J ends lost 3 bases and 7 bases, in that order; junction bases with no gene match: 5. The CDR3, as DNA: TGTGCCAGCAGCTTTTCTAGCGGGAGGTGGAATGAGCAGTTCTTC. This sequence encodes CASSFSSGRWNEQFF.

V and J are TRBV6-6 and TRBJ1-5, with D maybe TRBD1 (6 bases). Germline values: CDR1 MNHNY, CDR2 SVGAGI (reference sequence). V shed 6 bases and J shed 4 bases, with 7 bases lying between them. This CDR3 is built from 12 residues. CDR3 loop: CASSQGNQPQHF. In nucleotides, the CDR3 is TGTGCCAGCAGCCAGGGGAATCAGCCCCAGCATTTT.

Comment on this clone: The junction departs from the called germline gene at one end, perhaps through a read error. V is TRBV7-2 and J is TRBJ2-3, with D perhaps TRBD2 (5 bases). Per the germline V gene, CDR1 is SGHTA and CDR2 is FQGNSA. The length of the CDR3 is 14 residues. The CDR3 here is CASSLGSSKDTQYF. Written as DNA, the CDR3 is TGTGCCAGCAGCTTAGGGTCTAGCAAAGATACGCAGTATTTT.

The chain uses TRBV11-2 and TRBJ1-3, with TRBD1 identical over 7 bases. The CDR3 is 14 amino acids. The germline CDR1 and CDR2 sequences are SGHAT and FQNNGV. V dropped 5 bases and J dropped 4; count of bases not matched to a gene: 5. The CDR3 region has the DNA TGTGCCAGCAGCCAAACAGGGGCCGGAAACACCATATATTTT. This codes for CASSQTGAGNTIYF. Full variable domain (outside the CDR3, taken from reference TRBV11-2 and TRBJ1-3): EAGVAQSPRYKIIEKRQSVAFWCNPISGHATLYWYQQILGQGPKLLIQFQNNGVVDDSQLPKDRFSAERLKGVDSTLKIQPAKLEDSAVYLCASSQTGAGNTIYFGEGSWLTVV.

The gene calls are TRBV18 and TRBJ2-7; D is uncertain. The CDR3 runs 13 residues. V dropped 2 bases and J dropped 1 base, with 6 bases sitting between them. Germline V gives CDR1 KGHSH, CDR2 LQKENI. The CDR3 DNA reads as TGTGCCAGCTCACCAACAGTGTCCTACGAGCAGTACTTC. Encoded protein: CASSPTVSYEQYF.

The table lists this clone with a few counts. The genes are TRBV5-5 and TRBJ1-3; D may be TRBD1 (5 bases). V was shortened by 4 bases and J by 2 bases, with 10 bases between the two germline ends. The CDR3 runs 14 residues. From germline, CDR1 is SGHKS and CDR2 YYEKEE (reference sequence). The CDR3 nucleotides are TGTGCCAGCAGCCTCGGGGGGGCTGGAAACACCATATATTTT. It specifies CASSLGGAGNTIYF.

The count of this clone is one. The rearrangement uses TRBV24-1 and TRBJ2-7, with 8 bases identical to TRBD1. Per the germline V gene, CDR1 is KGHDR and CDR2 is SFDVKD. V shed 3 bases, J shed 3 bases, and the junction held 9 bases outside the gene matches. The CDR3 has 16 residues. The CDR3 DNA is TGTGCCACCAGTGATCCACACAGGGGGGAAGGCTACGAGCAGTACTTC. This gives the protein CATSDPHRGEGYEQYF.

This chain uses TRBV27 with TRBJ1-2, with 8 nucleotides matching TRBD1. Germline trimming cut 2 bases from V and 2 bases from J; bases unmatched to any gene: 4. CDR1 and CDR2 (germline): MNHEY, SMNVEV (reference sequence). This CDR3 is 15 amino acids long. CDR3 residues: CASSLARGPNYGYTF. In DNA form, the CDR3 reads TGTGCCAGCAGTTTAGCCAGGGGGCCAAACTATGGCTACACCTTC.